The 8 T cell receptor beta chains given below trace back to one sample, sequenced in a study of OX40 agonist ivuxolimab in advanced cancers. Library preparation was by the immunoSEQ multiplex PCR assay. TCRdb mirrors the immuneACCESS table, restricted to in-frame sequences. Some clones are absent from its copies; in checked studies, under half trace to an unresolved V gene, and the reason for the others is unknown. The sample has approximately 89,000 clones on record, around 86% of them singletons. Under 0.35% of the sample is held by the ten biggest clonotypes. The starting material was CD4+ or CD8+ T cells sorted from blood, obtained in a trial of the OX40 agonist ivuxolimab. Every receptor here comes from an adult with an advanced solid tumor such as melanoma, head and neck, liver or kidney cancer.

The chain has TRBV27 and TRBJ2-2, with D uncertain. Trimming removed 6 bases from V and 0 bases from J, with 5 bases in between. CDR1 MNHEY and CDR2 SMNVEV come from the germline V gene (reference sequence). The CDR3 contains 13 residues. This CDR3 reads CASRGPNTGELFF. DNA for the CDR3: TGTGCCAGCAGAGGTCCGAACACCGGGGAGCTGTTTTTT.

V is TRBV4-1 and J is TRBJ2-3; no firm D call. V was trimmed by 0 bases and J by 2 bases, leaving 6 bases between them. The CDR3 has 14 residues. Germline lookup yields CDR1 MGHRA and CDR2 YSYEKL. The chain's CDR3 is CASSQDRPTDTQYF. DNA of the CDR3: TGCGCCAGCAGCCAAGACCGCCCCACAGATACGCAGTATTTT.

The rearrangement joins TRBV7-9 to TRBJ1-1; D call uncertain. Deletions cut 1 base from V and 4 bases from J, with 10 bases between. CDR3 size: 14 residues. Germline-derived CDR1 and CDR2 are SEHNR and FQNEAQ (reference sequence). The CDR3 reads CASSLEGYRTEAFF. CDR3 nucleotide sequence: TGTGCCAGCAGCTTAGAAGGGTATCGCACTGAAGCTTTCTTT.

Regarding this clone: Other DNA sequences in the sample encode the same CDR3. The chain couples TRBV6-5 to TRBJ2-7; TRBD1 aligns across 7 bases. The CDR3 sequence is 13 residues long. V was clipped by 8 bases and J by 1 base; unmatched bases: 5. The germline CDR1 and CDR2 sequences are MNHEY and SVGAGI. CDR3 in DNA: TGTGCCAGCTCGACAGGGCCTTCCTACGAGCAGTACTTC. It is translated as CASSTGPSYEQYF.

V gene TRBV7-2 combines with J gene TRBJ1-2; D is undetermined. CDR3 length equals 13 residues. Germline loops: CDR1 SGHTA, CDR2 FQGNSA. With 4 bases removed from V and 8 bases from J, the gap between germline ends came to 14 bases. The CDR3 sequence is CASSSSRSGGYTF. The CDR3 DNA reads TGTGCCAGCAGCTCCTCACGGAGCGGGGGCTACACCTTC.

This chain uses TRBV18 with TRBJ1-5; no firm D call. The CDR3 has 14 amino acids. V lost 1 base and J 1 base, leaving 5 bases between the germline ends. Germline loops: CDR1 KGHSH, CDR2 LQKENI. CDR3 DNA sequence: TGTGCCAGCTCACCACAGAGGAGCAATCAGCCCCAGCATTTT. It yields the protein CASSPQRSNQPQHF.

The J gene is TRBJ2-3, the V gene TRBV27; no clear D gene. This CDR3 comprises 13 residues. Deletions cut 3 bases from V and 4 bases from J, with 8 bases between. Germline CDR1 MNHEY, CDR2 SMNVEV (reference sequence). Here the CDR3 reads CASSFTVPDTQYF. DNA of the CDR3: TGTGCCAGCAGTTTCACGGTGCCAGATACGCAGTATTTT.

V gene TRBV5-4 combines with J gene TRBJ1-2, with D possibly matching TRBD1 (6 bases). Trimming removed 4 bases at V and 5 bases at J, with 18 bases between. The CDR3 totals 15 residues. Germline V CDR1 and CDR2: SGHNT, YYREEE (reference sequence). CDR3 nucleotide sequence: TGTGCCAGCAGCGACGGACAGTGGAGTCGTTATGGCTACACCTTC. Protein product: CASSDGQWSRYGYTF.